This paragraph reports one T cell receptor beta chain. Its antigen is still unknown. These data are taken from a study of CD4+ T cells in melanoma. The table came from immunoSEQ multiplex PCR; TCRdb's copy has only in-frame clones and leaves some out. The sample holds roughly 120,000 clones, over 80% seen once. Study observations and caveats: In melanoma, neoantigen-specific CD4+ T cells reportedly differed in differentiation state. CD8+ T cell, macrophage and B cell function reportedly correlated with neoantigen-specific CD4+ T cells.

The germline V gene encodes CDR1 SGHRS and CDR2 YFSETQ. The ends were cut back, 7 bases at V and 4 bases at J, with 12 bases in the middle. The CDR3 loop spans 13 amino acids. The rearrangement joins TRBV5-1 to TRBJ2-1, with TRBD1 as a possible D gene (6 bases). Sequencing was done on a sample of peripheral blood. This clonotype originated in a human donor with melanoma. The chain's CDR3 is CASAGQTYNEQFF. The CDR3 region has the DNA TGCGCCAGCGCTGGACAGACATACAATGAGCAGTTCTTC.